The 9 T cell receptor gamma chains below all came from one sample that was sequenced in a study of gamma delta lymphoproliferative disorders and STAT genes. Sequencing used genomic DNA taken from PBMCs of patients and controls. TCRdb reran clone calling via CATT on the multiplex PCR reads. The sample holds over 2,000 gamma-chain clones, roughly a tenth seen once. Sequenced sample: blood. Receptor source: a human donor with gamma-delta T-cell large granular lymphocyte leukemia.

The rearrangement joins TRGV4 to TRGJ1 or TRGJ2. In the absence of a J gene in TCRdb, the DNA was matched to germline to assign it here. In germline, CDR1 is EGSTGY, CDR2 YDSYTSSV. There are 12 residues in the CDR3. J was trimmed by 8 bases and V by 1 base; bases with no gene match: 5. The CDR3 sequence is CATWDGHNKKLF. CDR3 bases: TGTGCCACCTGGGATGGCCATAATAAGAAACTCTTT.

This sequence joins TRGV10 and TRGJ1 or TRGJ2. The J gene is absent in TCRdb and was assigned here via DNA matching to germline. TRGV10 is marked as an open reading frame, function uncertain. V gave up 8 bases and J gave up 3 bases; unmatched junction bases: 11. CDR3 size: 14 residues. CDR3 nucleotide sequence: TGTGCTGCGTGGGATTATGAGAGTTATTATAAGAAACTCTTT. Translation gives CAAWDYESYYKKLF.

The chain uses TRGV10 and TRGJP1. TCRdb gives no J gene; it was assigned here by matching the DNA to germline. TRGV10 is labeled an ORF, and its function is uncertain. The CDR3 spans 15 residues. J lost 1 base, V lost 12 bases, and 12 bases had no gene match. Written as DNA, the CDR3 is TGTGCTGCCAATTTTACATCTACCACTGGTTGGTTCAAGATATTT. Its protein product is CAANFTSTTGWFKIF.

This clone occurred once. The V and J genes are TRGV5P and TRGJ1 or TRGJ2. No J segment appears in TCRdb, so it was assigned here by matching the sequence to germline. TRGV5P has pseudogene status. The CDR3 is 13 residues long. The CDR3 region is CATYELPYYKKLF. For the CDR3, the DNA is TGTGCCACCTACGAACTACCCTATTATAAGAAACTCTTT.

This clone was seen a few times. The chain joins TRGV3 to TRGJ1 or TRGJ2. TCRdb gives no J gene; it was assigned here by matching the DNA to germline. V was clipped by 0 bases and J by 3 bases; unmatched bases: 8. The CDR3 length is 15 residues. Looked up from germline, CDR1 is VTNTFY and CDR2 is YDVSTARD (reference sequence). CDR3 sequence (DNA): TGTGCCACCTGGGACAGGCCCCCGCCTTATTATAAGAAACTCTTT. This encodes CATWDRPPPYYKKLF.

DNA for the CDR3: TGTGCCACCTGGGACAGGACTAAGAAACTCTTT. It is translated as CATWDRTKKLF. The chain recombines TRGV3 with TRGJ1 or TRGJ2. Assignment of the J gene here rests on matching the DNA to germline, because TCRdb gives none. Germline-derived CDR1 and CDR2 are VTNTFY and YDVSTARD (reference sequence). The CDR3 runs to 11 residues. V was pared by 0 bases and J by 9 bases, with 2 bases of the junction left unmatched.

This clone was detected only a few times. The chain joins TRGV4 to TRGJ1 or TRGJ2. The J gene comes from matching the DNA to germline here; TCRdb lacks it. The germline CDR1 and CDR2 sequences are EGSTGY and YDSYTSSV. V trimming: 0 bases; J trimming: 0 bases; junction bases outside the gene matches: 14. The CDR3 length is 18 residues. CDR3 DNA: TGTGCCACCTGGGATGGGCCGGGGGTGTGCAAGAATTATTATAAGAAACTCTTT. Translated, it gives CATWDGPGVCKNYYKKLF.

This clone counts as medium-sized (0.01 to 0.1%). The chain recombines TRGV10 with TRGJ1 or TRGJ2. The J gene, missing from TCRdb, was assigned here through DNA to germline matching. TRGV10 is designated an ORF whose function remains uncertain. The J segment lost 11 bases and the V segment lost 8 bases, leaving 10 bases of the junction unmatched. CDR3 length: 11 amino acids. The CDR3, as DNA: TGTGCTGCGTGGGATTATACGGAGAAACTCTTT. It encodes CAAWDYTEKLF.

By its share, this clone is medium-sized. The protein held in TCRdb is that of a much larger clone and does not match this DNA's translation at residue 7, likely because of a read error; the protein shown is translated from the DNA. The same CDR3 is also encoded by other DNA sequences in this sample. The V and J genes are TRGV9 and TRGJP. No J segment appears in TCRdb, so it was assigned here by matching the sequence to germline. The CDR3 extends over 16 amino acids. Trimming cost V 2 bases and J 5 bases; bases outside gene matches: 3. Germline CDR1 is GITISATS and CDR2 is ISYDGTV (reference sequence). CDR3 in amino acids: CALWEGKELGKKIKVF. Written as DNA, the CDR3 is TGTGCCTTGTGGGAGGGTAAAGAGTTGGGCAAAAAAATCAAGGTATTT.